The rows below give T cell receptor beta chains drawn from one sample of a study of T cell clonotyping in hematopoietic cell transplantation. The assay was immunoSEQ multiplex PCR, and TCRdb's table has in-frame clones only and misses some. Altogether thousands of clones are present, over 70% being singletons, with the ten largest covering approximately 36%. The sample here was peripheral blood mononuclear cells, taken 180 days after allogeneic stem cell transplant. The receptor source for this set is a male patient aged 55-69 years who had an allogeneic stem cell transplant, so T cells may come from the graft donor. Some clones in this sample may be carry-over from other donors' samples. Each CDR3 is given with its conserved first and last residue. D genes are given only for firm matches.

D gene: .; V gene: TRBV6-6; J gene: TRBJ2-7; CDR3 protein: CASSPGVLYEQYF
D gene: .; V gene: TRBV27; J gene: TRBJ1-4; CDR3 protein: CASSSVNGWKLFF
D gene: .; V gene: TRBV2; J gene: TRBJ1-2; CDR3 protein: CASNQPRKVEGLRFYGYTF
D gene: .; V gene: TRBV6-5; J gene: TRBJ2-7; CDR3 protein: CASSYAISYEQYF
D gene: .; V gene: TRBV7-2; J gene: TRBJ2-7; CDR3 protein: CASSLVSGASSYEQYF
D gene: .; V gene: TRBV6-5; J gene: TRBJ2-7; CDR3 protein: CASSYRRSYEQYF
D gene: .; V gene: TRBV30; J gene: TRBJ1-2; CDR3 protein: CAWSQQGPIYGYTF
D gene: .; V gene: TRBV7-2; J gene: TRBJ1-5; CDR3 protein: CASSLVQGSNQPQHF
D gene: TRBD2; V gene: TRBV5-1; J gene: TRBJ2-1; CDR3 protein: CASSLEGLAGAHNEQFF
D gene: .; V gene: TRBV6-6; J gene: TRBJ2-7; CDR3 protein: CASMVRYEQYF
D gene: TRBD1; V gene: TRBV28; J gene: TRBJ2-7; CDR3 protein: CASMAGTGVLEQYF
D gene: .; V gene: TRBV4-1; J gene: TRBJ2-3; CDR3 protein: CASSQDSSGSQYF
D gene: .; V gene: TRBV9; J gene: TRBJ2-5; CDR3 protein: CASSVAPGGALETQYF
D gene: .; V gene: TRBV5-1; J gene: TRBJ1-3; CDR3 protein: CASSFEGFGNTIYF
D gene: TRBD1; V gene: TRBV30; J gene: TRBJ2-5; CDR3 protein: CAWSKGTDQETQYF
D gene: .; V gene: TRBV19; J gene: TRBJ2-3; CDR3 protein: CASSMDYTDTQYF
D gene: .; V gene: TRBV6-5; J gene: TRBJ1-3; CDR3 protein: CASSSSFTSGNTIYF
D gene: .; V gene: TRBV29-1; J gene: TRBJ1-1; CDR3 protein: CSVGVTEAFF
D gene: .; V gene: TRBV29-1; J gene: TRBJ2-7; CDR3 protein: CSVGLSYEQYF
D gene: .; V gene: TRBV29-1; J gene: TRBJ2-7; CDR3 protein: CSVKGPSYEQYF
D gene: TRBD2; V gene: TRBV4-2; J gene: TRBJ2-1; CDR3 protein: CASSQAPAGLYNEQFF
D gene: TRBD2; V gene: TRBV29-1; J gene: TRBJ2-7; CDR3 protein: CSVEEQLAGPRSYEQYF
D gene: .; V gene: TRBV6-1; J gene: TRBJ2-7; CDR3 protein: CASSVNLEDEQYF
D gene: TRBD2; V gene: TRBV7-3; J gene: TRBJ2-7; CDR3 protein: CASSPGTSTEQYF
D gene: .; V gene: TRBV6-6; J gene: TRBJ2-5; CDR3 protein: CASGVSREETQYF
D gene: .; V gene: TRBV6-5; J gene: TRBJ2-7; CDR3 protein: CASSYSGGTYEQYF
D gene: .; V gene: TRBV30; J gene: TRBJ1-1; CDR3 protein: CAWRALNTEAFF
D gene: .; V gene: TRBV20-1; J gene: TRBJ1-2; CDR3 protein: CSASLGGYTF
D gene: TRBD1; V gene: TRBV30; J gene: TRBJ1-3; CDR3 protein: CAWGTDGNTIYF
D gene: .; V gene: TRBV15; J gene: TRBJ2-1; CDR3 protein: CATSTNRGAGEQFF
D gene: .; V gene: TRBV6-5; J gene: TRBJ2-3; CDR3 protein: CASSYSGASDTQYF
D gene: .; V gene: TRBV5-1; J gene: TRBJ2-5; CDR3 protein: CASSLESGETQYF
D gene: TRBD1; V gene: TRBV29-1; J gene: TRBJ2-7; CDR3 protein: CSVVPGQDAEQYF
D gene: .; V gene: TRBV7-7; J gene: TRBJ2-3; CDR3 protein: CASSPSSTSTDTQYF
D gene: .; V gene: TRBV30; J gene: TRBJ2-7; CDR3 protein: CAWSGRPSYEQYF
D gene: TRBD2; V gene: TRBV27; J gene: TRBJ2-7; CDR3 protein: CASSRGTSASYEQYF
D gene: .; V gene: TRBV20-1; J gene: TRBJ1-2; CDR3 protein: CSAREDGYTF
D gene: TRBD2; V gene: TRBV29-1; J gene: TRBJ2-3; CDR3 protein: CSVASGRALDTQYF